This record looks at one TCR beta chain sequence and its context. This clonotype was detected a few times. The clone's antigen remains unknown. No much larger clone exists at a distance of one base, and base qualities are not known. Reading the label with the study, this specimen's time point is: patch test 3, about 24 weeks after DPC sensitization. The treatment or condition label corresponds to: therapeutic diphenylcyclopropenone sensitization with weekly scalp DPC. At every patch-test visit, the blood draw took place before the patch test was put on. Eligible patients were aged 18 to 70, diagnosed with alopecia, deemed suitable for DPC therapy, and excluded if pregnant. Total RNA was isolated from unfractionated whole blood collected in Tempus Blood RNA tubes. The entry originates in a study of human T cells and chemical hapten exposure (dated by TCRdb to the early 2020s). Context from the whole study: For sensitization, 2% DPC in acetone was applied to a roughly 2 cm by roughly 2 cm area of upper inner arm skin. Blood for TCR sequencing was provided by twenty-nine alopecia patients at one to four time points (pre-sensitization, 2, 6 and 24 weeks). Most of the patients in the cohort were female, and the cohort covered alopecia areata with under or over 50% scalp involvement, alopecia totalis and alopecia universalis. Libraries were combined into a pool for sequencing, and differences in TCR yield between samples came mainly from small differences in library volumes within the pool. This study followed changes in the peripheral blood TCR repertoire in vivo during primary and secondary sensitization of alopecia patients to the hapten diphenylcyclopropenone (DPC). Patch testing on the upper back used Finn chambers containing 0.01% DPC, with scoring done after 6 days according to International Contact Dermatitis Research Group standards. Blood samples were taken from patients before sensitization (week 0) and at 2, 6 and about 24 weeks after DPC sensitization. Patients additionally received weekly therapeutic DPC doses to the scalp throughout the roughly 25-week study period. On the study overall, not on this receptor specifically: Significantly more large CDR3 similarity clusters were formed by expanded TCRs than by pre-sensitization or healthy control sets, consistent with antigen-driven responses. Patch test score was positively correlated with the number of PT1 expanded TCRs, with significance at thresholds 8, 16 and 32 but not at 4. DPC sensitization did not change how many TCRs were above 1 in 1000 frequency, and no evidence was found of alterations in global repertoire structure. Because every patient had alopecia, a presumed autoimmune disease, the patients' immune response might differ from that of healthy individuals. Repeated subsampling changed both the strength of the expansion versus patch-test correlation and the threshold at which that correlation became significant.

Inclusive of the bounding cysteine and phenylalanine, the CDR3 is 13 residues long. The only DNA kept is the CDR3, 39 bases in frame from the first base. Per the germline V gene (reference sequence), LNHNV is the CDR1 and YYDKDF is the CDR2. The V end gives up 3 bases and the J end 13 bases, leaving 8 bases in the junction not matched to a gene. Receptor amplification or capture employed RACE. TCRdb names NextSeq 500 as the instrument used. During library preparation, unique molecular identifiers were attached to individual cDNA molecules so that TCRs could be counted in a quantitative, reproducible way. For every blood RNA sample, sequencing covered both the TCR alpha and TCR beta chains. The paper's processing steps were these. The median number of TCRs per sample was some 100,000, ranging from about 23,224 to 700,000. The Decombinator software suite was used to annotate V, J and CDR3 in the TCR reads. For PS versus PT1 abundance plots, all samples were subsampled to the same number of TCRs (28,000). TCRs were defined as expanded if absent before sensitization and observed at least eight times at the 2-week time point. TCRdb handled the public reads itself, with Q25 trimming in fastp and clone calling in MiXCR, and kept productive beta chains. Entries that share a CDR3 protein sequence are merged under the most common genes and DNA. For this entry, the V and J calls and clone size follow TCRdb and not the study's own pipeline. In all, the sample holds 150,000 to 200,000 distinct CDR3 sequences, and 24% of those were seen once. The ten top clones hold 2.5% of the sample.

The chain uses TRBV15 and TRBJ2-1, with TRBD1 matching 8 junction bases. The clonotype was recovered from a woman in her forties with alopecia areata. Some clones in this sample may be carry-over from other donors' samples. Source: whole blood, taken in connection with sensitization to the hapten diphenylcyclopropenone (DPC). The nucleotide sequence reads TGTGCCACCAGCAGTCTAATGGACAGGGCCCAGTTCTTC. This translates into CATSSLMDRAQFF. With all but the CDR3 taken from the reference TRBV15 and TRBJ2-1 genes, the full variable domain is: DAMVIQNPRYQVTQFGKPVTLSCSQTLNHNVMYWYQQKSSQAPKLLFHYYDKDFNNEADTPDNFQSRRPNTSFCFLDIRSPGLGDTAMYLCATSSLMDRAQFFGPGTRLTVL.